These T cell receptor beta chains were read from a single sample in a study of graft-versus-host responses after intestinal transplantation. TCRdb's copy holds only in-frame clones and misses some; the assay was immunoSEQ multiplex PCR. The table lists about 90,000 clones, roughly 91% of them singletons. The antigens these receptors bind are not known. The sample consisted of unstimulated CD8+ T cells sorted from spleen or lymph node cells, taken before transplant. These receptors came from a human donor who was the organ donor for an intestinal transplant. CDR3s include the opening cysteine and the closing phenylalanine or tryptophan. The D gene is left open where the match is weak. Expanded clones are given a class, and other clones once, few, many or no size at all.

D gene: TRBD1; clone size: NA; V gene: TRBV5-5; J gene: TRBJ1-5; CDR3 protein: CASSASGGSNQPQHF; CDR3 DNA: TGTGCCAGCAGCGCGTCAGGGGGTAGCAATCAGCCCCAGCATTTT
D gene: TRBD1; clone size: NA; V gene: TRBV5-1; J gene: TRBJ1-1; CDR3 protein: CASSPRTGFREAFF; CDR3 DNA: TGCGCCAGCAGCCCCCGGACAGGGTTTCGGGAGGCTTTCTTT
D gene: TRBD1; clone size: NA; V gene: TRBV28; J gene: TRBJ1-5; CDR3 protein: CASSSIGQDESQPQHF; CDR3 DNA: TGTGCCAGCAGCTCAATCGGACAGGACGAAAGTCAGCCCCAGCATTTT
D gene: TRBD2; clone size: NA; V gene: TRBV9; J gene: TRBJ2-2; CDR3 protein: CASSAPKSGGNTGELFF; CDR3 DNA: TGTGCCAGCAGCGCACCGAAAAGCGGGGGGAACACCGGGGAGCTGTTTTTT
D gene: NA; clone size: NA; V gene: TRBV5-5; J gene: TRBJ1-2; CDR3 protein: CASSLGADLGGYTF; CDR3 DNA: TGTGCCAGCAGCTTGGGGGCGGACTTGGGAGGCTACACCTTC
D gene: NA; clone size: NA; V gene: TRBV5-8; J gene: TRBJ2-7; CDR3 protein: CASSLQGNYEQYF; CDR3 DNA: TGTGCCAGCAGCTTGCAGGGGAATTACGAGCAGTACTTC
D gene: NA; clone size: NA; V gene: TRBV4-1; J gene: TRBJ1-1; CDR3 protein: CASSLRDRGDTEAFF; CDR3 DNA: TGCGCCAGCAGCCTCCGGGACCGCGGGGACACTGAAGCTTTCTTT
D gene: TRBD1; clone size: once; V gene: TRBV7-8; J gene: TRBJ2-7; CDR3 protein: CASSRPGQSYEQYF; CDR3 DNA: TGTGCCAGCAGCCGTCCGGGACAGTCCTACGAGCAGTACTTC
D gene: TRBD2; clone size: few; V gene: TRBV5-4; J gene: TRBJ2-7; CDR3 protein: CASSGGLAGVQQYF; CDR3 DNA: TGTGCCAGCAGTGGAGGGCTAGCGGGAGTTCAGCAGTACTTC
D gene: NA; clone size: NA; V gene: TRBV6-5; J gene: TRBJ2-5; CDR3 protein: CASSYIGNEEETQYF; CDR3 DNA: TGTGCCAGCAGTTACATCGGGAACGAGGAAGAGACCCAGTACTTC
D gene: NA; clone size: NA; V gene: TRBV29-1; J gene: TRBJ2-5; CDR3 protein: CSGRLGGGETQYF; CDR3 DNA: TGCAGCGGACGTCTGGGGGGTGGGGAGACCCAGTACTTC
D gene: TRBD1; clone size: NA; V gene: TRBV6-1; J gene: TRBJ2-7; CDR3 protein: CASRTGTGVFEQYF; CDR3 DNA: TGTGCCAGCAGAACTGGGACAGGGGTATTCGAGCAGTACTTC
D gene: NA; clone size: NA; V gene: TRBV12-5; J gene: TRBJ1-1; CDR3 protein: CASGPLRYTEAFF; CDR3 DNA: TGTGCTAGTGGTCCCCTGAGGTACACTGAAGCTTTCTTT
D gene: TRBD1; clone size: NA; V gene: TRBV10-3; J gene: TRBJ2-1; CDR3 protein: CAISEWDRGKDEQFF; CDR3 DNA: TGTGCCATCAGTGAATGGGACAGGGGGAAAGATGAGCAGTTCTTC
D gene: TRBD1; clone size: NA; V gene: TRBV29-1; J gene: TRBJ2-3; CDR3 protein: CSVVHRGGTDTQYF; CDR3 DNA: TGCAGCGTTGTACACAGGGGGGGCACAGATACGCAGTATTTT
D gene: NA; clone size: NA; V gene: TRBV5-4; J gene: TRBJ2-5; CDR3 protein: CGLLGWGPRTAQETQYF; CDR3 DNA: TGTGGCCTCCTTGGATGGGGGCCTCGAACGGCACAAGAGACCCAGTACTTC
D gene: NA; clone size: NA; V gene: TRBV27; J gene: TRBJ1-1; CDR3 protein: CASREWGGDGAFF; CDR3 DNA: TGTGCCAGCAGAGAATGGGGGGGCGATGGAGCTTTCTTT